Sequencing of this TCR beta chain was carried out in a study of blood T cell repertoires in COVID-19. On the study more broadly: There were acute and convalescent COVID-19 samples, and they came from the United States, Italy and Spain. T cells, B-cell-depleted T cells, or PBMCs provided the cDNA or gDNA that served as material.

This CDR3 has 14 amino acids. With 11 bases clipped from V and 2 bases from J, the junction kept 7 bases outside the gene matches. CDR1 is ENHRY and CDR2 is SYGVKD in the germline V gene. Methods used by the authors: Amplification from reference gene primers served as the basis for estimated nucleated cell counts. The repertoire was sequenced with immunoSEQ multiplex PCR; TCRdb's copy has only in-frame clones and lacks some. The DNA gave D and trimming, while V, J and clone size come from that table. The data hold 75,000 or so clones, with roughly 85% observed a single time. The clonotype was recovered from a woman of 80 years or more with active or convalescent COVID-19. Sequencing was carried out using peripheral blood. The genes are TRBV10-3 and TRBJ2-1; 9 bases are shared with TRBD1. The CDR3 protein is CAATRDRAYNEQFF. CDR3 nucleotides: TGTGCCGCCACCCGGGACAGGGCCTACAATGAGCAGTTCTTC.